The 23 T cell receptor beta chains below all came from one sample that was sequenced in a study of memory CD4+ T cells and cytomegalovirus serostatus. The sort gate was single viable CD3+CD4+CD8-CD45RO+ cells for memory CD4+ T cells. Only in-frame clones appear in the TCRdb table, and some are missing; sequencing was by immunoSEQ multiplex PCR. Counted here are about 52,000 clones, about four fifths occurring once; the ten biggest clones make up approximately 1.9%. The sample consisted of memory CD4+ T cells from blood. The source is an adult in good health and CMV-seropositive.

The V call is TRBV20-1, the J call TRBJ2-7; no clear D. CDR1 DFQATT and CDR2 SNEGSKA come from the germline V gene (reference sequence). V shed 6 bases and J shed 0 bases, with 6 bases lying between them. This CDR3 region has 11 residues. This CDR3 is CSAELSYEQYF. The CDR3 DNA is TGCAGTGCAGAGCTCTCCTACGAGCAGTACTTC.

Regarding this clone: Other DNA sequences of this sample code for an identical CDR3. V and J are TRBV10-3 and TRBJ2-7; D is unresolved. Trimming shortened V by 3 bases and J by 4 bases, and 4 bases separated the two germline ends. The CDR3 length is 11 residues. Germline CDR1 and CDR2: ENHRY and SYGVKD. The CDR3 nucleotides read TGTGCCATCAGTGAAGGGTACGAGCAGTACTTC. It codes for CAISEGYEQYF.

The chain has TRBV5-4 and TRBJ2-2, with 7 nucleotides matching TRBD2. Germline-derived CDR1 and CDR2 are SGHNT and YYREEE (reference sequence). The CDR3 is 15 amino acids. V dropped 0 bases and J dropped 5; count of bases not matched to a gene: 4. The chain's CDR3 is CASSLVPSGTGELFF. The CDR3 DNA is TGTGCCAGCAGCTTGGTGCCTAGCGGTACCGGGGAGCTGTTTTTT.

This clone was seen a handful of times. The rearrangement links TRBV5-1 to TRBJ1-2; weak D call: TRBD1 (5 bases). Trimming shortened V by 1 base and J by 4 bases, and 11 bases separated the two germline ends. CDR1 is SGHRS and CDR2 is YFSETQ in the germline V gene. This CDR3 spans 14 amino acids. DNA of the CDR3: TGCGCCAGCAGCTTGACGGATGGGGGCTATGGCTACACCTTC. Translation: CASSLTDGGYGYTF.

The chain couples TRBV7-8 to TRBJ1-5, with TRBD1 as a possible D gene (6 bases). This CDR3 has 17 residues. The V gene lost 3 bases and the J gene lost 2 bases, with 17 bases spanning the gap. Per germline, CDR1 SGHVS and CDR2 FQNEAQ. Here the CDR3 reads CASSFPPHRQGNQPQHF. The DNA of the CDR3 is TGTGCCAGCAGCTTCCCCCCACACCGACAGGGCAATCAGCCCCAGCATTTT. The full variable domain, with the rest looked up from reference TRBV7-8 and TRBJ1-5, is GAGVSQSPRYKVAKRGQDVALRCDPISGHVSLFWYQQALGQGPEFLTYFQNEAQLDKSGLPSDRFFAERPEGSVSTLKIQRTQQEDSAVYLCASSFPPHRQGNQPQHFGDGTRLSIL.

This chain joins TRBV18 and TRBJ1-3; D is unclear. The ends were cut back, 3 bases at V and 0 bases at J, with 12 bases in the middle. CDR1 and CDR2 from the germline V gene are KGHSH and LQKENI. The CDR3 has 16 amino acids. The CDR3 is CASSPIGLASGNTIYF. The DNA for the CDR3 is TGTGCCAGCTCACCCATCGGGTTAGCCTCTGGAAACACCATATATTTT.

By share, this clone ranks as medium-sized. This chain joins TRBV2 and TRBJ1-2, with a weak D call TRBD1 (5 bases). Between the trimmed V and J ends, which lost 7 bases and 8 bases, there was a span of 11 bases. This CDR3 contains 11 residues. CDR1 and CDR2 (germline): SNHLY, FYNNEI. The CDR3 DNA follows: TGTGCCAGCACAAACGCAGGGGGCTACACCTTC. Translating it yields CASTNAGGYTF.

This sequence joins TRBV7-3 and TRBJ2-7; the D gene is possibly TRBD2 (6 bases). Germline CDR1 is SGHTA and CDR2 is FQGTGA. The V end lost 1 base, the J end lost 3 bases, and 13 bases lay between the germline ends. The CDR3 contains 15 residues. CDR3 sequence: CASSLNGPAGYEQYF. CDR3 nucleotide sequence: TGTGCCAGCAGCTTAAATGGGCCAGCGGGCTACGAGCAGTACTTC.

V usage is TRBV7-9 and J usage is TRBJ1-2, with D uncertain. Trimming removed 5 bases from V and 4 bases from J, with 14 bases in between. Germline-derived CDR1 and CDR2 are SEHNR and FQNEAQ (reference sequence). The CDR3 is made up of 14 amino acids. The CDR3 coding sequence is TGTGCCAGCAGCCCCGGAGGTATAGGCTATGGCTACACCTTC. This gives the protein CASSPGGIGYGYTF.

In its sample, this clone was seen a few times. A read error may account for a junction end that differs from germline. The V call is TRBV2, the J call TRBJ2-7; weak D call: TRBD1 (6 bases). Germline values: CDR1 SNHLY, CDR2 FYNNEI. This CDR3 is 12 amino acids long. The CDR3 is CASRGDTQPLHF. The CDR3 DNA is TGTGCCAGCAGGGGGGACACGCAGCCTCTGCACTTC.

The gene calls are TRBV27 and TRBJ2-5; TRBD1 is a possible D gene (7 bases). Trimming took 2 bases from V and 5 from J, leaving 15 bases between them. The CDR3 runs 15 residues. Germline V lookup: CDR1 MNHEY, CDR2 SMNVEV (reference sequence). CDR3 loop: CASSLRGLARETQYF. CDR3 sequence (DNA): TGTGCCAGCAGTTTAAGGGGGCTAGCGCGGGAGACCCAGTACTTC.

The CDR3 sequence: CASSPSDRYGYTF. The CDR3 nucleotides read TGTGCCAGCAGTCCGTCGGACAGGTATGGCTACACCTTC. V and J are TRBV28 and TRBJ1-2; 7 nucleotides line up with TRBD1. V shed 5 bases, J shed 5 bases, and the junction held 5 bases outside the gene matches. The CDR3 spans 13 residues. Germline V CDR1 and CDR2: MDHEN, SYDVKM.

The CDR3 region is CASSPRQAGGEKLFF. The CDR3 DNA reads TGTGCCAGCAGCCCCAGACAGGCCGGCGGTGAAAAACTGTTTTTT. This chain joins TRBV7-2 and TRBJ1-4, with D perhaps TRBD1 (6 bases). The CDR3 has 15 amino acids. Per germline, CDR1 SGHTA and CDR2 FQGNSA. V dropped 5 bases and J dropped 7 bases, with 17 bases sitting between them.

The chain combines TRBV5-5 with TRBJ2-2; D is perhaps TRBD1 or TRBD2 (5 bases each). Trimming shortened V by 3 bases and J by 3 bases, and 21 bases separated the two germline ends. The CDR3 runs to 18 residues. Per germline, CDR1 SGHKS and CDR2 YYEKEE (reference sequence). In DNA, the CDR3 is TGTGCCAGCAGCTCGTCGCCAATCGGGACCCGACACACCGGGGAGCTGTTTTTT. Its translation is CASSSSPIGTRHTGELFF.

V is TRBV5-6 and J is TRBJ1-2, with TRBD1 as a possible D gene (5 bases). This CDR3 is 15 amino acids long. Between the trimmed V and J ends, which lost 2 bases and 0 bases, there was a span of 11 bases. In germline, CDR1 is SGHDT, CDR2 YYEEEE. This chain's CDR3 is CASSFFDSPNYGYTF. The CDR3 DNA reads TGTGCCAGCAGCTTTTTTGACAGCCCTAACTATGGCTACACCTTC.

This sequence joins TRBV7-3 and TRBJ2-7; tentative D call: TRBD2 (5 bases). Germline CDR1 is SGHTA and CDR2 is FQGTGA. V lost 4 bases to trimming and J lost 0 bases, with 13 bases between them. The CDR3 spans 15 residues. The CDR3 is CASSSRPGDSYEQYF. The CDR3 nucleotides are TGTGCCAGCAGCTCTAGGCCCGGGGACTCCTACGAGCAGTACTTC.

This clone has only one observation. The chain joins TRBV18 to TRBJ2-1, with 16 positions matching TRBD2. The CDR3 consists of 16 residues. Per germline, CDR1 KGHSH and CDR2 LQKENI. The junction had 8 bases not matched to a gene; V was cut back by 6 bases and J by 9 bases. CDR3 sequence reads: CASSSGTSGRAREQFF. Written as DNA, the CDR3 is TGTGCCAGCTCGTCCGGGACTAGCGGGAGGGCCCGTGAGCAGTTCTTC.

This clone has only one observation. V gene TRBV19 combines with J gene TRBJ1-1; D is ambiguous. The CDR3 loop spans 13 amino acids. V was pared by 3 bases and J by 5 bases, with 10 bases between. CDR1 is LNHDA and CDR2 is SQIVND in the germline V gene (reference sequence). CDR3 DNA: TGTGCCAGTAGTATGGGAATGGGGACTGAAGCTTTCTTT. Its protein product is CASSMGMGTEAFF.

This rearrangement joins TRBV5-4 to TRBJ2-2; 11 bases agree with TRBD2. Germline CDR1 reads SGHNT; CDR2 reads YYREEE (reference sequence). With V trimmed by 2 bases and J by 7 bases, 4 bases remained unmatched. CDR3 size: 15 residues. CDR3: CASSFGTSGFGELFF. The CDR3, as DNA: TGTGCCAGCAGCTTCGGGACTAGCGGATTCGGGGAGCTGTTTTTT.

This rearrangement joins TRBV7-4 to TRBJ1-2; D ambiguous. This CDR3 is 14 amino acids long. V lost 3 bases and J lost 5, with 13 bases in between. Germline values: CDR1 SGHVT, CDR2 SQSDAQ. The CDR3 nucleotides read TGTGCCAGCAGCTTCAAGAGTCCAAGGTATGGCTACACCTTC. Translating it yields CASSFKSPRYGYTF.

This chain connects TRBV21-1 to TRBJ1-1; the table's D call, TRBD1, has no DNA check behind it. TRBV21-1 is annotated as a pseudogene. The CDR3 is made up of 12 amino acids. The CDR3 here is CASHRGLPEAFF. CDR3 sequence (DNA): TGTGCCAGTCACAGGGGTCTCCCTGAAGCTTTCTTT.

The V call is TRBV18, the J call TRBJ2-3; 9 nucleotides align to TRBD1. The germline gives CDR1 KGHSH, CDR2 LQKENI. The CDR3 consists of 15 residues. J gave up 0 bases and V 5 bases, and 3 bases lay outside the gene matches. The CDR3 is CASSSGQGSTDTQYF. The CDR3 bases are TGTGCCAGCTCATCTGGACAGGGGAGCACAGATACGCAGTATTTT.

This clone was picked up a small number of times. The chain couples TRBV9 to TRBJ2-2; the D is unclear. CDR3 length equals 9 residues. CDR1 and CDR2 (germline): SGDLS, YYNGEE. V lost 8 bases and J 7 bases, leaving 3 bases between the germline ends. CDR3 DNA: TGTGCCAGTGACGGGGAGCTGTTTTTT. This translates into CASDGELFF.